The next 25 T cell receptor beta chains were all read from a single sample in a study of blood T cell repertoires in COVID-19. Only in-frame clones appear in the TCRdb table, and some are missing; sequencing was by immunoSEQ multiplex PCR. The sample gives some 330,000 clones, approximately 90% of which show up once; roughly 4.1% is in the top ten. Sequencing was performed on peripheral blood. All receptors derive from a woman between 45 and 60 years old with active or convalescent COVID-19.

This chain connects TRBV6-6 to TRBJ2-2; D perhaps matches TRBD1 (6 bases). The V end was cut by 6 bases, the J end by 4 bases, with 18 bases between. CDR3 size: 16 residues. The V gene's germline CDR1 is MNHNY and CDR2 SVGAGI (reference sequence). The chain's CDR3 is CASRHTGNPVTGELFF. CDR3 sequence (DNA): TGTGCCAGCAGGCACACAGGGAATCCGGTCACCGGGGAGCTGTTTTTT.

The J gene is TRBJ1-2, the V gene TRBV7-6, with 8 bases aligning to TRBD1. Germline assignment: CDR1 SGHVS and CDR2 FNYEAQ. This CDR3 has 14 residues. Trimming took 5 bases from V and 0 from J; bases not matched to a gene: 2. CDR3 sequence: CASSPDRANYGYTF. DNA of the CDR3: TGTGCCAGCAGCCCGGACAGGGCTAACTATGGCTACACCTTC.

The DNA for the CDR3 is TGCAGCGTTGAAGTAGTGGACCGGAGGACCGGGGAGCTGTTTTTT. Translation gives CSVEVVDRRTGELFF. This chain joins TRBV29-1 and TRBJ2-2, with D perhaps matching TRBD2 (5 bases). The CDR3 covers 15 residues. V lost 1 base and J lost 5, with 14 bases in between. The germline V gene encodes CDR1 SQVTM and CDR2 ANQGSEA.

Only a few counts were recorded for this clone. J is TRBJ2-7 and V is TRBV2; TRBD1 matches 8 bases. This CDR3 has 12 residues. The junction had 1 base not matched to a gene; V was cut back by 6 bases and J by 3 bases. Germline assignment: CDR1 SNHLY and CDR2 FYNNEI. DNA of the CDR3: TGTGCCAGCAGGGGACAGGTCTACGAGCAGTACTTC. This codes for CASRGQVYEQYF.

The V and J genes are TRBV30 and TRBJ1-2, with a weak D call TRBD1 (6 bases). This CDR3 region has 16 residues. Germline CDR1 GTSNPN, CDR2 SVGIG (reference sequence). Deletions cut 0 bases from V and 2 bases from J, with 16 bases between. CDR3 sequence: CAWSVRRGRVNYGYTF. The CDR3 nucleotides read TGTGCCTGGAGTGTACGGAGGGGGAGGGTGAACTATGGCTACACCTTC.

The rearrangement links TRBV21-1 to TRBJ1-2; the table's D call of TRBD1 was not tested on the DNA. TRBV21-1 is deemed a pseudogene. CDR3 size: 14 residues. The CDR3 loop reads CASSKLLQGPGYTF. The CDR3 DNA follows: TGTGCCAGCAGCAAATTGCTACAGGGACCTGGCTACACCTTC.

The CDR3 sequence: CASSLSNLYEQYF. The CDR3 DNA is TGTGCCAGCAGTTTGTCTAACCTATACGAGCAGTACTTC. This chain uses TRBV12-3 or TRBV12-4 with TRBJ2-7; D gene ambiguous. The CDR3 is 13 amino acids. The ends were cut back, 3 bases at V and 4 bases at J, with 10 bases in the middle.

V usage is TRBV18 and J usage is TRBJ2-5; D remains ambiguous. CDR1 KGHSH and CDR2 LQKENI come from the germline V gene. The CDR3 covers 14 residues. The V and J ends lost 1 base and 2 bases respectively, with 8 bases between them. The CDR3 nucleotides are TGTGCCAGCTCACCACTAACAGTTCAAGAGACCCAGTACTTC. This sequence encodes CASSPLTVQETQYF.

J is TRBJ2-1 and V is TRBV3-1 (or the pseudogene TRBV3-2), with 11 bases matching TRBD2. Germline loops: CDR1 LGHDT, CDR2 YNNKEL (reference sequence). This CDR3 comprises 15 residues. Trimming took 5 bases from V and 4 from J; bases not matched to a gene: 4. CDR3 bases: TGTGCCAGCAGCTCGGGACTAGCGGTATACAATGAGCAGTTCTTC. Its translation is CASSSGLAVYNEQFF.

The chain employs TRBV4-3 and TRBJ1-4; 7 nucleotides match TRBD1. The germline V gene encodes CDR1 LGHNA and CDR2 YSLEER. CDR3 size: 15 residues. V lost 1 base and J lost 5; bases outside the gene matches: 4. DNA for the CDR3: TGCGCCAGCAGCCAAGTGACAGGGTTAAATGAAAAACTGTTTTTT. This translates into CASSQVTGLNEKLFF.

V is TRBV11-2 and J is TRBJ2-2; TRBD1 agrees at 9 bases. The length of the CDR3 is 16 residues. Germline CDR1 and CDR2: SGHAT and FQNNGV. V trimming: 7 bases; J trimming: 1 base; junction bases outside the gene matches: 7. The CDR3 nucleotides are TGTGCCAGCACCTCTTCGGACAGGGGGAACACCGGGGAGCTGTTTTTT. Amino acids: CASTSSDRGNTGELFF. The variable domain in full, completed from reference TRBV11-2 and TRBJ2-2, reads EAGVAQSPRYKIIEKRQSVAFWCNPISGHATLYWYQQILGQGPKLLIQFQNNGVVDDSQLPKDRFSAERLKGVDSTLKIQPAKLEDSAVYLCASTSSDRGNTGELFFGEGSRLTVL.

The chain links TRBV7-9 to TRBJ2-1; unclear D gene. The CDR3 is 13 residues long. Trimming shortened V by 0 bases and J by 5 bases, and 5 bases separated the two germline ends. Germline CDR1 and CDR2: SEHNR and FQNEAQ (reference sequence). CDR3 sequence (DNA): TGTGCCAGCAGCTTAGCTCCGGACAATGAGCAGTTCTTC. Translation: CASSLAPDNEQFF.

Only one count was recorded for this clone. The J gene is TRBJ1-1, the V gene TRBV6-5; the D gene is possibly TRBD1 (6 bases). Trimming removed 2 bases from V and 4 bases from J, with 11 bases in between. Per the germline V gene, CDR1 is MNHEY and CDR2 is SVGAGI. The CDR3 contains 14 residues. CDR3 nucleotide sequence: TGTGCCAGCAGTTACGGGGGCTTCGGCACTGAAGCTTTCTTT. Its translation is CASSYGGFGTEAFF.

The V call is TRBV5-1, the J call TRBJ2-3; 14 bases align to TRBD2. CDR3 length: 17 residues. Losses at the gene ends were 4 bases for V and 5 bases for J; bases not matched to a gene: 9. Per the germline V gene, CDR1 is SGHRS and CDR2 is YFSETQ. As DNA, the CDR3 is TGCGCCAGCAGCCCTGCTGGACTAGCGGGGGGTGAAGATACGCAGTATTTT. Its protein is CASSPAGLAGGEDTQYF.

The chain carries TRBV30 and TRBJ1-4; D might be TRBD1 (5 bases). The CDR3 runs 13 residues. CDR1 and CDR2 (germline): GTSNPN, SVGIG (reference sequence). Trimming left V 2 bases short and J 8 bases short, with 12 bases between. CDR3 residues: CAWSPGLLEKLFF. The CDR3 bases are TGTGCCTGGAGTCCGGGACTCTTAGAAAAACTGTTTTTT.

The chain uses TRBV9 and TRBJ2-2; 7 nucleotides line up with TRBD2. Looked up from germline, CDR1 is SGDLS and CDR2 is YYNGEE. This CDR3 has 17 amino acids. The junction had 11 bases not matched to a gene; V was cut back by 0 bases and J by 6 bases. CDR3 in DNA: TGTGCCAGCAGCGTAGGGACTAGGGACGCTCAAGCCGGGGAGCTGTTTTTT. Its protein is CASSVGTRDAQAGELFF.

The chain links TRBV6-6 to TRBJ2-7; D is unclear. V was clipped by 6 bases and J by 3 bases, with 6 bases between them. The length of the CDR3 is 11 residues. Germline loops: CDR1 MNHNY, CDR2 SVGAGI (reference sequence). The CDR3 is CASRQYYEQYF. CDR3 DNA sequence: TGTGCCAGCAGACAGTACTACGAGCAGTACTTC.

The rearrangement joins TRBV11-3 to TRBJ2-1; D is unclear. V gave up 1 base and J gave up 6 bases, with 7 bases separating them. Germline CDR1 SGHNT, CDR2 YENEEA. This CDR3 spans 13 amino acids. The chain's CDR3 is CASSLGTVNEQFF. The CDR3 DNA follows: TGTGCCAGCAGCTTAGGCACAGTCAATGAGCAGTTCTTC.

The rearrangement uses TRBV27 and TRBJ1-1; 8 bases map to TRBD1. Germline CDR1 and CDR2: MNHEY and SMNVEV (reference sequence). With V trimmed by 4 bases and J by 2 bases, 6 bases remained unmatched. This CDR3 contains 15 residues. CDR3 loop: CASSWTGNLNTEAFF. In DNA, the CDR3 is TGTGCCAGCAGTTGGACAGGGAATCTAAACACTGAAGCTTTCTTT.

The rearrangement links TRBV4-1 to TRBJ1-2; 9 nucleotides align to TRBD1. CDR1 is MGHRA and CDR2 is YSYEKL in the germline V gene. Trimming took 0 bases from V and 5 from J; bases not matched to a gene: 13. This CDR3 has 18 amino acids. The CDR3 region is CASSQEQGAPLVWYGYTF. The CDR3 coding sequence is TGCGCCAGCAGCCAAGAACAGGGGGCACCTCTGGTTTGGTATGGCTACACCTTC.

The CDR3 region is CAWGRTGPETQYF. For the CDR3, the DNA is TGTGCCTGGGGGAGGACAGGACCAGAGACCCAGTACTTC. The chain has TRBV30 and TRBJ2-5; the D gene is possibly TRBD1 (7 bases). The CDR3 loop spans 13 amino acids. Looked up from germline, CDR1 is GTSNPN and CDR2 is SVGIG (reference sequence). V was trimmed by 5 bases and J by 4 bases, leaving 14 bases between them.

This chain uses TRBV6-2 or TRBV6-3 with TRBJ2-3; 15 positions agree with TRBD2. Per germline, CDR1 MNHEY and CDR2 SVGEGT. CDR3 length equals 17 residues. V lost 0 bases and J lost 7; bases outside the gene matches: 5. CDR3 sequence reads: CASSYSGLAGGSYTQYF. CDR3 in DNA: TGTGCCAGCAGTTACTCGGGACTAGCGGGGGGCAGCTATACGCAGTATTTT.

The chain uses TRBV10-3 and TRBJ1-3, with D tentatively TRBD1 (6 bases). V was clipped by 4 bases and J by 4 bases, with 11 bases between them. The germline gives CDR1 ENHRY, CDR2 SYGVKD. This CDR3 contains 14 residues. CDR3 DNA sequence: TGTGCCATCAGTGGAGACAGGATGGGAAACACCATATATTTT. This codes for CAISGDRMGNTIYF.

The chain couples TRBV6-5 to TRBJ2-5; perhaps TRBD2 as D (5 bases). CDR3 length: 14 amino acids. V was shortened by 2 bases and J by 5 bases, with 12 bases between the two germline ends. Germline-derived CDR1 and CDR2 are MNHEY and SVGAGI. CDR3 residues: CASSYNQRWETQYF. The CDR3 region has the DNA TGTGCCAGCAGTTACAATCAGCGGTGGGAGACCCAGTACTTC.

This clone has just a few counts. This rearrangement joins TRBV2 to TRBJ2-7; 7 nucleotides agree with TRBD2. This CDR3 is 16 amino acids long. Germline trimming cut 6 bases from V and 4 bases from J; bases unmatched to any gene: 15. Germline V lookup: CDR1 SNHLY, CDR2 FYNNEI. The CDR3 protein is CASRGTSERIQYEQYF. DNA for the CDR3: TGTGCCAGCAGGGGAACTAGCGAGAGGATTCAGTACGAGCAGTACTTC.